Included here is one T cell receptor beta chain sequence, with context. These data belong to a study of blood T cell repertoires in COVID-19. Only in-frame clones appear in the TCRdb table, and some are missing; sequencing was by immunoSEQ multiplex PCR. Of tens of thousands of clones listed, 81% are singletons. The CDR3 consists of 15 residues. Germline V gene sequence: CDR1 LGHDT, CDR2 YNNKEL (reference sequence). V was shortened by 4 bases and J by 0 bases, with 10 bases between the two germline ends. The rearrangement uses TRBV3-1 (or the pseudogene TRBV3-2) and TRBJ2-1; no definite D call. The sample consisted of peripheral blood. This clonotype originated in an elderly man with acute or convalescent COVID-19. The CDR3 DNA reads TGTGCCAGCAGCCCCATACGGTCCTCCTACAATGAGCAGTTCTTC. Its translation: CASSPIRSSYNEQFF.